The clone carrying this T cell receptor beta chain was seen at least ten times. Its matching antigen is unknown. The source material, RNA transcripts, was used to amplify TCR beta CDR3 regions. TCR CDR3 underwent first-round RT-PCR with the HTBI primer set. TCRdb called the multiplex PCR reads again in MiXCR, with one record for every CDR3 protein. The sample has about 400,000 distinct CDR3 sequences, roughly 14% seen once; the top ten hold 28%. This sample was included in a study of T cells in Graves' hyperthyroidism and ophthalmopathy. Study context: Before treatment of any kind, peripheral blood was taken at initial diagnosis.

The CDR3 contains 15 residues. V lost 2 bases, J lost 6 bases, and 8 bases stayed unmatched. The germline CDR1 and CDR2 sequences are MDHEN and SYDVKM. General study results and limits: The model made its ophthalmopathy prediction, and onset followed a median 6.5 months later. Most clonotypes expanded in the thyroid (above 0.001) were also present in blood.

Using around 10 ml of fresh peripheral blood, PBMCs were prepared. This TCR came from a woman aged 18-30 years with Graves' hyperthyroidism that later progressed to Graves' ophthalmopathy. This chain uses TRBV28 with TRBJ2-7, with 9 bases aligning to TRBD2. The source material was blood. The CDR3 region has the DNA TGTGCCAGCAGTTTAGAGGCGGGAGGGCTTCTCGAGCAGTACTTC. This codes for CASSLEAGGLLEQYF.